The 29 T cell receptor beta chains below were found in one sample sequenced in a study of CD8+ T cells in alopecia areata. Treatment reported: oral pan-JAK inhibitor, 5-10 mg twice daily. RNA extraction and reverse transcription yielded cDNA as sequencing template. Some clones are missing from TCRdb's copy, which holds only in-frame ones; the method was immunoSEQ multiplex PCR. Found here are 270,000 or so clones, 55% to 70% of them singletons; the top ten hold over 1.5%. The starting material was CD4+ T cells sorted from blood, obtained at week 24, from a patient treated with tofacitinib. These receptors came from a human donor with alopecia areata.

This chain joins TRBV28 and TRBJ2-1; no clear D. CDR1 and CDR2 from the germline V gene are MDHEN and SYDVKM. This CDR3 is built from 13 residues. Deletions cut 6 bases from V and 0 bases from J, with 6 bases between. CDR3 amino acids: CASSDRSYNEQFF. The CDR3 nucleotides read TGTGCCAGCAGCGATCGCTCCTACAATGAGCAGTTCTTC.

This clone was observed a single time. The chain uses TRBV7-8 and TRBJ2-5, with D possibly being TRBD1 or TRBD2 (6 bases each). Gene TRBJ2-7 matches the end of the DNA better, so the J call may be wrong. This CDR3 is built from 15 residues. The germline V gene has CDR1 SGHVS and CDR2 FQNEAQ. CDR3 DNA sequence: TGTGCCAGCAGCTCCCCGGGGGCCGGGGTCTACGAGCAGTACTTC. Its protein is CASSSPGAGVYEQYF.

This chain connects TRBV4-1 to TRBJ2-5; 7 bases are shared with TRBD2. The CDR3 length is 14 residues. CDR1 and CDR2 from the germline V gene are MGHRA and YSYEKL. The ends lost 4 bases at V and 2 bases at J; junction bases unmatched: 4. CDR3 sequence (DNA): TGCGCCAGCAGCCGCGGGAGACAGCAAGAGACCCAGTACTTC. Its translation is CASSRGRQQETQYF.

This sequence joins TRBV2 and TRBJ2-7; perhaps TRBD1 as D (6 bases). Germline-derived CDR1 and CDR2 are SNHLY and FYNNEI. The CDR3 has 14 amino acids. The V end was cut by 2 bases, the J end by 1 base, with 9 bases between. The CDR3 sequence: CASSEKTGSYEQYF. The CDR3 coding sequence is TGTGCCAGCAGTGAAAAAACAGGGTCCTACGAGCAGTACTTC.

J is TRBJ1-4 and V is TRBV25-1; 7 bases line up with TRBD1. CDR3 size: 15 residues. V was pared by 5 bases and J by 4 bases, with 7 bases of the junction left unmatched. From germline, CDR1 is MGHDK and CDR2 SYGVNS. The DNA for the CDR3 is TGTGCCAGCAGTACTCACAGGGGAAATAATGAAAAACTGTTTTTT. Protein product: CASSTHRGNNEKLFF.

This chain joins TRBV5-1 and TRBJ2-3; possibly TRBD2 for D (5 bases). Germline CDR1 and CDR2: SGHRS and YFSETQ. Trimming shortened V by 0 bases and J by 3 bases, and 11 bases separated the two germline ends. The CDR3 consists of 15 residues. The CDR3 is CASSLGGLATDTQYF. The CDR3 DNA reads as TGCGCCAGCAGCTTGGGAGGGTTGGCGACAGATACGCAGTATTTT.

This chain joins TRBV5-1 and TRBJ2-5; possible D gene TRBD2, 5 bases. CDR3 length: 16 amino acids. V was pared by 0 bases and J by 4 bases, with 16 bases between. CDR1 SGHRS and CDR2 YFSETQ come from the germline V gene. CDR3 coding DNA: TGCGCCAGCAGCTTGGCCCGGGGAAGTACAACAGAGACCCAGTACTTC. Translated, it gives CASSLARGSTTETQYF.

The gene calls are TRBV9 and TRBJ2-1; 9 bases align to TRBD2. This CDR3 is 17 amino acids long. V dropped 0 bases and J dropped 3; count of bases not matched to a gene: 7. In germline, CDR1 is SGDLS, CDR2 YYNGEE. The CDR3 is CASSVATGGGDYNEQFF. CDR3 in DNA: TGTGCCAGCAGCGTAGCTACAGGCGGGGGGGACTACAATGAGCAGTTCTTC. The full variable domain, with the rest looked up from reference TRBV9 and TRBJ2-1, is DSGVTQTPKHLITATGQRVTLRCSPRSGDLSVYWYQQSLDQGLQFLIQYYNGEERAKGNILERFSAQQFPDLHSELNLSSLELGDSALYFCASSVATGGGDYNEQFFGPGTRLTVL.

V is TRBV7-9 and J is TRBJ1-2; D unresolved. Trimming pared 1 base from V and 2 bases from J, leaving 8 bases between. This CDR3 region has 14 residues. Germline assignment: CDR1 SEHNR and CDR2 FQNEAQ (reference sequence). This CDR3 reads CASSLDGGNYGYTF. CDR3 nucleotide sequence: TGTGCCAGCAGCTTAGACGGAGGAAACTATGGCTACACCTTC.

This clone appeared once. The chain joins TRBV2 to TRBJ2-7, with D tentatively TRBD1 (5 bases). This CDR3 spans 14 amino acids. CDR1 is SNHLY and CDR2 is FYNNEI in the germline V gene. The V gene lost 1 base and the J gene lost 4 bases, with 11 bases spanning the gap. CDR3 sequence: CASSEGQGLYEQYF. CDR3 coding DNA: TGTGCCAGCAGTGAAGGGCAGGGCCTATACGAGCAGTACTTC.

The chain recombines TRBV6-5 with TRBJ2-7, with 7 bases fitting TRBD1. The CDR3 sequence is 15 residues long. Per the germline V gene, CDR1 is MNHEY and CDR2 is SVGAGI. The trim removed 5 bases at V and 0 bases at J, leaving 7 bases unmatched. CDR3 nucleotide sequence: TGTGCCAGCAGTCGGCCCGGGACAGTCTCCTACGAGCAGTACTTC. Its translation is CASSRPGTVSYEQYF.

The rearrangement uses TRBV29-1 and TRBJ2-7, with 8 bases fitting TRBD1. This CDR3 has 13 amino acids. The trim removed 6 bases at V and 3 bases at J, leaving 7 bases unmatched. Germline CDR1 is SQVTM and CDR2 is ANQGSEA. The CDR3 loop reads CSVARDRNYEQYF. DNA of the CDR3: TGCAGCGTCGCCCGGGACAGGAACTACGAGCAGTACTTC.

This clone has only one observation. The chain recombines TRBV23-1 with TRBJ2-5, with 8 nucleotides matching TRBD1. TRBV23-1 is an ORF, with its function uncertain. This CDR3 is built from 15 residues. The V and J ends lost 4 bases and 1 base, in that order; junction bases with no gene match: 5. The CDR3 nucleotides are TGCGCCAGCAGTCTGACAGGGGAGTTCCAAGAGACCCAGTACTTC. Its translation is CASSLTGEFQETQYF.

The V call is TRBV7-2, the J call TRBJ2-7; D remains unclear. This CDR3 contains 12 residues. Trimming shortened V by 5 bases and J by 1 base, and 6 bases separated the two germline ends. Per the germline V gene, CDR1 is SGHTA and CDR2 is FQGNSA. CDR3 loop: CASSLVSYEQYF. CDR3 nucleotides: TGTGCCAGCAGCCTCGTTTCCTACGAGCAGTACTTC. The full variable domain, completed using reference TRBV7-2 and TRBJ2-7, is GAGVSQSPSNKVTEKGKDVELRCDPISGHTALYWYRQSLGQGLEFLIYFQGNSAPDKSGLPSDRFSAERTGGSVSTLTIQRTQQEDSAVYLCASSLVSYEQYFGPGTRLTVT.

The gene calls are TRBV30 and TRBJ1-2, with 10 positions matching TRBD1. V dropped 0 bases and J dropped 6; count of bases not matched to a gene: 13. The CDR3 consists of 17 residues. Germline loops: CDR1 GTSNPN, CDR2 SVGIG (reference sequence). The chain's CDR3 is CAWSVFHSGGTGDGYTF. The CDR3 DNA follows: TGTGCCTGGAGTGTGTTCCATTCTGGTGGGACAGGGGATGGCTACACCTTC.

The sample holds many counts of this clone. One end of the junction varies from germline; a read error may be responsible. The rearrangement joins TRBV7-7 to TRBJ1-4; no firm D call. Per the germline V gene, CDR1 is SSHAT and CDR2 is FNYEAQ (reference sequence). The CDR3 runs to 13 residues. The CDR3: CASSLGTNEKLFF. In nucleotides, the CDR3 is TGTGCTAGCAGCTTAGGAACTAATGAAAAACTGTTTTTT.

This chain connects TRBV6-1 to TRBJ1-5, with 7 bases that match TRBD1. Germline CDR1 reads MNHNS; CDR2 reads SASEGT. The CDR3 runs 15 residues. With V trimmed by 3 bases and J by 4 bases, 6 bases remained unmatched. CDR3 residues: CASSDLAGGNQPQHF. Written as DNA, the CDR3 is TGTGCCAGCAGTGATCTGGCAGGGGGGAATCAGCCCCAGCATTTT.

This chain connects TRBV23-1 to TRBJ1-6; 7 bases are shared with TRBD1. TRBV23-1 is sorted into the ORF group, with uncertain function. This CDR3 region has 15 residues. V shed 2 bases and J 4 bases; nucleotides not matched to a gene: 2. Written as DNA, the CDR3 is TGCGCCAGCAGTCAACCGACAGGGTATAATTCACCCCTCCACTTT. Translation gives CASSQPTGYNSPLHF.

V and J are TRBV9 and TRBJ2-2; TRBD1 might be the D (6 bases). Deletions cut 4 bases from V and 0 bases from J, with 13 bases between. The germline V gene encodes CDR1 SGDLS and CDR2 YYNGEE. The CDR3 loop spans 16 amino acids. CDR3 sequence (DNA): TGTGCCAGCAGCCTAGGGGGTCAGCCGAACACCGGGGAGCTGTTTTTT. Translated: CASSLGGQPNTGELFF. The whole variable domain, remainder taken from reference TRBV9 and TRBJ2-2, is DSGVTQTPKHLITATGQRVTLRCSPRSGDLSVYWYQQSLDQGLQFLIQYYNGEERAKGNILERFSAQQFPDLHSELNLSSLELGDSALYFCASSLGGQPNTGELFFGEGSRLTVL.

The rearrangement uses TRBV30 and TRBJ1-2; TRBD1 might be the D (5 bases). This CDR3 spans 15 amino acids. Germline V lookup: CDR1 GTSNPN, CDR2 SVGIG (reference sequence). Trimming cost V 1 base and J 8 bases, with 20 bases left between them. The CDR3 here is CAWSGMRGAGWGYTF. The CDR3 DNA reads as TGTGCCTGGAGTGGGATGAGAGGGGCTGGTTGGGGCTACACCTTC.

This clone was picked up a small number of times. The same CDR3 is also encoded by other DNA sequences in this sample. The chain employs TRBV2 and TRBJ2-5; D is undetermined. The CDR3 totals 11 residues. Per the germline V gene, CDR1 is SNHLY and CDR2 is FYNNEI. V was clipped by 4 bases and J by 1 base, with 1 base between them. The CDR3 spells CASSGQETQYF. DNA of the CDR3: TGTGCCAGCAGTGGCCAAGAGACCCAGTACTTC.

The chain couples TRBV5-1 to TRBJ2-2; no definite D call. This CDR3 comprises 13 residues. The germline V gene encodes CDR1 SGHRS and CDR2 YFSETQ. Between the trimmed V and J ends, which lost 0 bases and 8 bases, there was a span of 8 bases. The CDR3 bases are TGCGCCAGCAGCTTGGAAGTGGAAGGGGAGCTGTTTTTT. Translation gives CASSLEVEGELFF.

CDR3 loop: CSAGRLQETQYF. The CDR3 DNA follows: TGCAGCGCCGGACGGCTTCAAGAGACCCAGTACTTC. V is TRBV29-1 and J is TRBJ2-5, with D unresolved. The CDR3 spans 12 residues. CDR1 and CDR2 (germline): SQVTM, ANQGSEA. V was trimmed by 7 bases and J by 2 bases, leaving 11 bases between them.

This clone has a handful of counts. The J gene is TRBJ2-3, the V gene TRBV18; TRBD1 matches at 7 bases. The CDR3 totals 15 residues. J was trimmed by 0 bases and V by 3 bases; bases with no gene match: 3. The germline V gene has CDR1 KGHSH and CDR2 LQKENI. The CDR3 sequence is CASSPLGGSTDTQYF. CDR3 nucleotide sequence: TGTGCCAGCTCACCCTTAGGGGGCAGCACAGATACGCAGTATTTT.

The gene calls are TRBV5-1 and TRBJ2-7; TRBD2 matches 9 bases. Germline V gene lookup returns CDR1 SGHRS and CDR2 YFSETQ. The V and J ends lost 5 bases and 6 bases, in that order; junction bases with no gene match: 3. The CDR3 consists of 12 residues. In nucleotides, the CDR3 is TGCGCCAGCAGGGAGACTAGCGGCGAGCAGTACTTC. This encodes CASRETSGEQYF.

The chain has TRBV27 and TRBJ1-2, with 9 bases matching TRBD1. Looked up from germline, CDR1 is MNHEY and CDR2 is SMNVEV (reference sequence). The CDR3 extends over 12 amino acids. The ends lost 5 bases at V and 14 bases at J; junction bases unmatched: 9. In DNA, the CDR3 is TGTGCCAGCAGTCGGCCCGGGACAGGGTTTACCTTC. It specifies CASSRPGTGFTF.

This clone showed up just a few times. The gene calls are TRBV7-2 and TRBJ2-7, with a tentative D call TRBD1 (6 bases). Germline V lookup: CDR1 SGHTA, CDR2 FQGNSA. The CDR3 has 15 amino acids. V dropped 1 base and J dropped 6 bases, with 16 bases sitting between them. CDR3 bases: TGTGCCAGCAGCTTAGTTGGCGGACAGCCGGGCGAGCAGTACTTC. This codes for CASSLVGGQPGEQYF.

V and J are TRBV7-2 and TRBJ1-4; TRBD1 matches 9 bases. This CDR3 region has 14 residues. Germline V lookup: CDR1 SGHTA, CDR2 FQGNSA. After removal of 5 bases from V and 5 bases from J, the junction contained 3 bases not matched to a gene. In DNA, the CDR3 is TGTGCCAGCAGCCCGGACAGGGGAAATGAAAAACTGTTTTTT. Its translation is CASSPDRGNEKLFF.

The chain couples TRBV19 to TRBJ1-6, with 9 bases matching TRBD1. The germline gives CDR1 LNHDA, CDR2 SQIVND (reference sequence). The CDR3 spans 14 residues. With 7 bases clipped from V and 9 bases from J, the junction kept 7 bases outside the gene matches. CDR3 in amino acids: CASKLDRGGSPLHF. The CDR3 DNA is TGTGCCAGTAAGCTGGACAGGGGAGGTTCACCCCTCCACTTT.